This TCR beta chain was sequenced for a study of T and B cells in COVID-19 patients. Study as a whole: Peripheral blood came from COVID-19 patients with active infection or after recovery. At median age approximately 31 years, recovered patients were younger than active-infection patients at approximately 70. Findings of the study overall: In COVID-19 patients, T cell receptor beta variable and joining gene use was reportedly strongly skewed. Highly clonal in active COVID-19, TRB repertoires exceeded healthy-donor diversity and richness at recovery.

With respect to this clonotype: Its antigen is as yet unknown.

BIOMED2 TRB-A/B primer pools were used in multiplex TRB PCR. One entry per CDR3 protein results from TCRdb running MiXCR on the multiplex PCR reads. The profile shows about 15,000 distinct CDR3 sequences, 25% to 30% of them singletons. Each TRB amplification used roughly 220-550 ng of genomic DNA from blood. The CDR3 covers 15 residues. Germline CDR1 reads SGHNT; CDR2 reads YYREEE (reference sequence). V gave up 4 bases and J gave up 2 bases, with 13 bases separating them. The receptor was isolated from a human donor who had recovered from COVID-19. The chain combines TRBV5-4 with TRBJ1-3; D is perhaps TRBD1 (6 bases). The sample taken for sequencing was blood. CDR3 loop: CASSDPQGAGNTIYF. Here the CDR3 DNA reads TGTGCCAGCAGCGATCCACAGGGAGCTGGAAACACCATATATTTT.